This T cell receptor (beta chain) was identified during a study of CD8+ T cells in alopecia areata. Germline lookup yields CDR1 MNHNY and CDR2 SVGAGI (reference sequence). The CDR3 consists of 13 residues. Trimming stripped 6 bases from V and 1 base from J, with 8 bases between. Isolated RNA was reverse transcribed into cDNA used as the sequencing template. TCRdb's copy holds only in-frame clones and misses some; the assay was immunoSEQ multiplex PCR. The sample lists 140,000 to 150,000 clones; about 51% were seen once. Treatment: oral pan-JAK inhibitor, 5-10 mg twice daily. Lesional scalp punch biopsies and peripheral blood were collected from alopecia areata patients.

The sample was CD8+ T cells sorted from blood, taken at week 4, from a patient treated with tofacitinib. The sequence derives from a human donor with alopecia areata. The chain carries TRBV6-6 and TRBJ2-3; D is undetermined. As DNA, the CDR3 is TGTGCCAGCAGGGCACAGCGCACAGATACGCAGTATTTT. Its translation is CASRAQRTDTQYF.